This TCR beta chain was sequenced for a study of T cells after yellow fever vaccination. The V gene lost 7 bases and the J gene lost 5 bases, with 12 bases spanning the gap. Looked up from germline, CDR1 is SGHRS and CDR2 is YFSETQ. The CDR3 runs to 13 residues. TCRdb re-called the 5' RACE reads through MiXCR, storing one row per CDR3 protein. The sample has some 320,000 distinct CDR3 sequences, around 10% seen once; the top ten hold 3% to 4%. The sequencing here drew on CD4+ T cells sorted from PBMCs, taken 45 days after the yellow fever booster vaccination. This chain joins TRBV5-1 and TRBJ2-2; D is undetermined. This receptor was taken from a man between 18 and 35 years old who received the YFV17D yellow fever vaccine. The CDR3 DNA sequence: TGCGCCAGCGGGGTCTACGGTACCGGGGAGCTGTTTTTT. It translates to CASGVYGTGELFF.